Listed below are T cell receptor beta chains from one sample, sequenced in a study of CD8 T cells in Susac syndrome. Each CDR3 protein gets one entry after TCRdb re-called the immunoSEQ multiplex PCR reads with MiXCR. Of 210,000 or so distinct CDR3 sequences in the sample, approximately 94% were seen once. The sequencing sample was made of CD4+ T cells from PBMCs. The source of these receptors is a human donor with Susac syndrome. Both conserved end residues are part of each CDR3. D genes are given only for firm matches. Clone sizes are given selectively: once, few, many, or a class where the clone is expanded.

>TRBJ1-3|TRBV6-5|once|NA
CASSYSTSVANTIYF
TGTGCCAGCAGTTACTCGACATCGGTGGCAAACACCATATATTTT
>TRBJ1-2|TRBV20-1|NA|NA
CSARTRGAGSYTF
TGCAGTGCTAGAACCCGGGGGGCGGGTAGCTACACCTTC
>TRBJ1-3|TRBV7-2|NA|NA
CASSLDGTRDADF
TGTGCCAGCAGCTTAGACGGAACCCGGGATGCGGATTTT
>TRBJ1-1|TRBV5-1|NA|NA
CASSLVGGGETEAFF
TGCGCCAGCAGCTTGGTCGGGGGGGGAGAGACTGAAGCTTTCTTT
>TRBJ1-2|TRBV18|NA|NA
CASSPEVRSYTF
TGTGCCAGCTCACCAGAGGTGCGGAGCTACACCTTC
>TRBJ2-1|TRBV6-5|NA|NA
CASRHRGLLGNEQFF
TGTGCCAGCAGACACCGCGGGCTTCTGGGGAATGAGCAGTTCTTC
>TRBJ1-5|TRBV30|NA|TRBD1
CAWSGQGFGQPQHF
TGTGCCTGGAGTGGACAGGGGTTTGGTCAGCCCCAGCATTTT
>TRBJ1-2|TRBV18|NA|NA
CASSPDPIYGYTF
TGTGCCAGCTCACCCGACCCGATCTATGGCTACACCTTC
>TRBJ1-2|TRBV5-6|NA|NA
CASSRTPQGHGGYTF
TGTGCCAGCAGCCGTACCCCCCAGGGGCATGGAGGCTACACCTTC
>TRBJ2-6|TRBV5-6|NA|NA
CASSQGGTGANVLTF
TGTGCCAGCAGCCAAGGGGGAACTGGGGCCAACGTCCTGACTTTC
>TRBJ1-3|TRBV18|NA|NA
CASSPAAGSDGNTIYF
TGTGCCAGCTCACCTGCCGCGGGCTCCGATGGAAACACCATATATTTT
>TRBJ1-2|TRBV27|NA|TRBD1
CASSLTGLWGYTF
TGTGCCAGCAGTTTGACAGGGTTATGGGGCTACACCTTC
>TRBJ1-5|TRBV11-3|NA|NA
CASSRSSNQPQHF
TGTGCCAGCAGCAGGTCTAGCAATCAGCCCCAGCATTTT
>TRBJ2-1|TRBV28|NA|TRBD2
CASSPPGGAYNEQFF
TGTGCCAGCAGCCCACCCGGGGGGGCCTACAATGAGCAGTTCTTC
>TRBJ2-5|TRBV20-1|once|NA
CSVGGGVPSRQETQYF
TGCAGTGTTGGGGGCGGGGTCCCAAGTAGGCAAGAGACCCAGTACTTC
>TRBJ1-5|TRBV6-5|NA|NA
CASSQTVLQPQHF
TGTGCCAGCAGCCAGACCGTATTGCAGCCCCAGCATTTT
>TRBJ1-5|TRBV3-1|NA|NA
CASSQGGSSNQPQHF
TGTGCCAGCAGCCAAGGAGGGTCATCCAATCAGCCCCAGCATTTT
>TRBJ2-1|TRBV11-1|NA|TRBD2
CASSTIGGSGVRNEQFF
TGTGCCAGCAGCACCATCGGAGGTAGCGGGGTCCGAAATGAGCAGTTCTTC
>TRBJ2-1|TRBV29-1|NA|TRBD2
CSVERLAGPEQFF
TGCAGCGTTGAAAGACTAGCGGGGCCTGAGCAGTTCTTC
>TRBJ2-5|TRBV6-2/TRBV6-3|NA|TRBD1
CASSFPGQGTGETQYF
TGTGCCAGCAGTTTTCCGGGACAGGGAACGGGAGAGACCCAGTACTTC
>TRBJ2-5|TRBV4-1|NA|TRBD2
CASSHGTSGVGETQYF
TGCGCCAGCAGCCATGGTACTAGCGGGGTTGGGGAGACCCAGTACTTC
>TRBJ2-1|TRBV29-1|NA|NA
CSVEVGGWEQFF
TGCAGCGTTGAAGTAGGGGGTTGGGAGCAGTTCTTC